The clone carrying this T cell receptor (beta chain) was seen only a few times. Its specificity is not known. The entry originates in a study of blood T cells in healthy people across ages. With a J-beta primer mix and a sample-barcoded 5' primer, a second PCR ran 7 to 11 cycles. TCRdb re-derived calls from the 5' RACE reads in MiXCR, one entry per CDR3 protein. The data contain 800,000 or so distinct CDR3 sequences, approximately 25% of them singletons. J was trimmed by 1 base and V by 5 bases; bases with no gene match: 5. The CDR3 length is 15 residues. Study outcomes and limitations: Changes in expanded clonotypes were possibly confounded, as the CMV status of donors was unknown. Getting older went along with TCR beta diversity per million T cells dropping roughly linearly.

Another study also made use of these data, one on T cells of mothers and their children. According to that study: Over 8.5 million reads per mother and 2.5 million to 3 million per child were obtained.

Sequencing was done on a sample of blood. The TCR sequence derives from a boy between 10 and 17 years old in good health. This rearrangement joins TRBV12-3 or TRBV12-4 to TRBJ1-5; 7 positions match TRBD1. The CDR3 DNA sequence: TGTGCCAGCAGTACGGACAGGCTAAGCAATCAGCCCCAGCATTTT. This sequence encodes CASSTDRLSNQPQHF.